A selection of T cell receptor beta chains follows, all from one sample in a study of early T cells in non-severe SARS-CoV-2 infection. TCRdb recomputed calls from the 5' RACE reads with MiXCR, one row per CDR3 protein. The table has tens of thousands of distinct CDR3 sequences, 4.5% seen once; the top ten hold about 20%. The sample taken for sequencing was whole blood. The receptors derive from an adult who was a healthcare worker with PCR-confirmed SARS-CoV-2 infection or an uninfected control (not recorded which). Each CDR3 is given with its conserved first and last residue.

TRBJ2-3 | 15 | TRBV20-1 | CSASQAGRKTDTQYF
TRBJ1-4 | 18 | TRBV27 | CASRDLGTGGLANEKLFF
TRBJ1-6 | 15 | TRBV20-1 | CSASPWRSYNSPLHF
TRBJ1-1 | 14 | TRBV5-1 | CASSWDSPNTEAFF
TRBJ2-7 | 14 | TRBV10-3 | CAISDPGQGQRQYF
TRBJ2-7 | 12 | TRBV11-2 | CASSAFTYEQYF
TRBJ2-1 | 16 | TRBV7-2 | CASSFFSGGRDNEQFF
TRBJ1-6 | 13 | TRBV14 | CASSQKTLSPLHF
TRBJ1-6 | 19 | TRBV28 | CASSPPGPSLYYYNSPLHF
TRBJ1-1 | 16 | TRBV7-6 | CASSSYSGNMNTEAFF
TRBJ1-1 | 12 | TRBV6-2/TRBV6-3 | CASSYGGAEAFF
TRBJ2-3 | 15 | TRBV5-4 | CASTRGTKVVDTQYF
TRBJ1-5 | 13 | TRBV19 | CASSISSNQPQHF
TRBJ2-4 | 13 | TRBV28 | CASSLPGKNIQYF
TRBJ1-2 | 12 | TRBV6-2/TRBV6-3 | CASTEWGRGYTF
TRBJ2-7 | 13 | TRBV6-5 | CASSDPTSGEQYF
TRBJ2-7 | 13 | TRBV6-2/TRBV6-3 | CASSDAPTNEQYF
TRBJ2-7 | 14 | TRBV20-1 | CSASQGDSSYEQYF
TRBJ2-1 | 17 | TRBV7-8 | CASSLELAGSPYNEQFF